One and the same sample provided the 26 T cell receptor beta chains below, sequenced in a study of shared clonotypes between healthy human individuals. Sequenced by immunoSEQ multiplex PCR; TCRdb stores in-frame clones only, minus some. The sample records about 480,000 clones, less than 85% being singletons. The sequencing sample was made of PBMCs. These receptors were obtained from a woman aged 40 to 50 in good health. Some clones in this sample may be carry-over from other donors' samples.

In its sample, this clone was seen many times. The chain employs TRBV6-1 and TRBJ2-7, with D unclear. Germline V lookup: CDR1 MNHNS, CDR2 SASEGT. V lost 1 base and J 2 bases, leaving 9 bases between the germline ends. This CDR3 is 14 amino acids long. Here the CDR3 reads CASSEEGPTYEQYF. CDR3 sequence (DNA): TGTGCCAGCAGTGAAGAGGGCCCTACCTACGAGCAGTACTTC.

V is TRBV5-1 and J is TRBJ2-3; possibly TRBD1 for D (6 bases). Germline CDR1 is SGHRS and CDR2 is YFSETQ. Trimming took 4 bases from V and 1 from J, leaving 13 bases between them. This CDR3 comprises 15 residues. The CDR3 DNA is TGCGCCAGCAGCCCACGCAGGGGAGGCACAGATACGCAGTATTTT. It specifies CASSPRRGGTDTQYF.

The rearrangement uses TRBV4-1 and TRBJ2-7; TRBD2 matches at 11 bases. Germline CDR1 MGHRA, CDR2 YSYEKL. With V trimmed by 4 bases and J by 3 bases, 5 bases remained unmatched. This CDR3 is 15 amino acids long. CDR3 coding DNA: TGCGCCAGCAGCCGAGGGACTAGCGGAAACTACGAGCAGTACTTC. Encoded protein: CASSRGTSGNYEQYF.

This chain connects TRBV5-6 to TRBJ1-1; 9 bases are a match to TRBD1. The J segment lost 0 bases and the V segment lost 2 bases, leaving 2 bases of the junction unmatched. This CDR3 spans 15 amino acids. Per germline, CDR1 SGHDT and CDR2 YYEEEE. CDR3 DNA sequence: TGTGCCAGCAGCTTCGGGACAGGGATGAACACTGAAGCTTTCTTT. This encodes CASSFGTGMNTEAFF.

This clone was recorded many times. The CDR3 DNA reads as TGCGCCAGTAAACAGGGGGCGGGTGGCTACACCTTC. Its protein product is CASKQGAGGYTF. The chain links TRBV5-1 to TRBJ1-2; TRBD1 agrees at 9 bases. The trim removed 8 bases at V and 7 bases at J, leaving 6 bases unmatched. Germline V lookup: CDR1 SGHRS, CDR2 YFSETQ. This CDR3 spans 12 amino acids.

The chain combines TRBV5-5 with TRBJ1-5; D remains unclear. The ends were cut back, 4 bases at V and 2 bases at J, with 10 bases in the middle. CDR1 is SGHKS and CDR2 is YYEKEE in the germline V gene (reference sequence). The CDR3 has 14 residues. The CDR3 sequence: CASSMTLGNQPQHF. The DNA of the CDR3 is TGTGCCAGCAGCATGACCCTGGGCAATCAGCCCCAGCATTTT.

The chain employs TRBV11-1 and TRBJ2-5, with a tentative D call TRBD1 (5 bases). V dropped 5 bases and J dropped 1 base, with 14 bases sitting between them. This CDR3 is built from 15 residues. Germline CDR1 and CDR2: SGHAT and FQDESV (reference sequence). Here the CDR3 reads CASSDSSTLQETQYF. The CDR3 nucleotides are TGTGCCAGCAGCGACAGTTCGACACTCCAAGAGACCCAGTACTTC.

The V call is TRBV11-2, the J call TRBJ2-3, with TRBD2 matching 12 bases. CDR1 and CDR2 (germline): SGHAT, FQNNGV. The CDR3 has 17 amino acids. Losses at the gene ends were 1 base for V and 4 bases for J; bases not matched to a gene: 6. CDR3: CASSLALAGGPADTQYF. CDR3 in DNA: TGTGCCAGCAGCTTAGCTCTAGCGGGAGGGCCTGCAGATACGCAGTATTTT.

The chain has TRBV4-3 and TRBJ2-3, with TRBD2 matching 7 bases. V shed 0 bases and J 12 bases; nucleotides not matched to a gene: 15. CDR1 and CDR2 from the germline V gene are LGHNA and YSLEER. The CDR3 consists of 16 residues. CDR3 in DNA: TGCGCCAGCAGCCAAGATTGGGGGGGAGGACTAGGAGGTCAGTATTTT. Its protein is CASSQDWGGGLGGQYF.

This clone was found a few times. The chain couples TRBV5-6 to TRBJ1-4; D not certain. In germline, CDR1 is SGHDT, CDR2 YYEEEE. Trimming took 4 bases from V and 0 from J, leaving 10 bases between them. The CDR3 is 15 residues long. CDR3 in amino acids: CASSAAATTNEKLFF. CDR3 in DNA: TGTGCCAGCAGCGCCGCCGCTACAACTAATGAAAAACTGTTTTTT.

This clone was detected ten times or more. This chain uses TRBV5-1 with TRBJ2-5; 7 bases line up with TRBD2. The CDR3 runs to 13 residues. With 4 bases clipped from V and 5 bases from J, the junction kept 5 bases outside the gene matches. Germline V gene sequence: CDR1 SGHRS, CDR2 YFSETQ. For the CDR3, the DNA is TGCGCCAGCAGCGGGAGGGCCGGGGAGACCCAGTACTTC. Residues: CASSGRAGETQYF.

This sequence joins TRBV5-1 and TRBJ2-3; 7 bases fit TRBD1. Per the germline V gene, CDR1 is SGHRS and CDR2 is YFSETQ. V gave up 2 bases and J gave up 2 bases; unmatched junction bases: 2. There are 14 residues in the CDR3. The CDR3 here is CASSFEGATDTQYF. The CDR3 DNA reads as TGCGCCAGCAGCTTCGAGGGGGCCACAGATACGCAGTATTTT.

The CDR3 loop is CASSLVLTSGSFGEQYF. The CDR3 DNA reads as TGTGCCAGCAGCTTAGTACTGACTAGCGGGAGCTTTGGCGAGCAGTACTTC. V gene TRBV7-2 combines with J gene TRBJ2-7; 12 nucleotides match TRBD2. Per the germline V gene, CDR1 is SGHTA and CDR2 is FQGNSA. There are 17 residues in the CDR3. V was clipped by 1 base and J by 6 bases; unmatched bases: 10.

The genes are TRBV19 and TRBJ2-7; 8 bases match TRBD1. Trimming took 5 bases from V and 0 from J; bases not matched to a gene: 3. This CDR3 spans 14 amino acids. Germline V gene lookup returns CDR1 LNHDA and CDR2 SQIVND (reference sequence). CDR3 region: CASSATGGSYEQYF. The CDR3, as DNA: TGTGCCAGTAGTGCTACAGGGGGCTCCTACGAGCAGTACTTC.

The chain couples TRBV4-3 to TRBJ2-7; 7 bases match TRBD2. The CDR3 consists of 18 residues. Germline V gene lookup returns CDR1 LGHNA and CDR2 YSLEER. The V segment lost 1 base and the J segment 0 bases; nucleotides outside the gene matches: 12. CDR3 amino acids: CASSQGRGRSTPSYEQYF. CDR3 in DNA: TGCGCCAGCAGCCAAGGGCGGGGGAGGTCCACTCCCTCCTACGAGCAGTACTTC.

The chain employs TRBV7-3 and TRBJ2-5; perhaps TRBD2 as D (6 bases). The ends were cut back, 5 bases at V and 7 bases at J, with 11 bases in the middle. The V gene's germline CDR1 is SGHTA and CDR2 FQGTGA. The CDR3 has 12 residues. DNA for the CDR3: TGTGCCAGCAGCAGGGCCGGGGGGACCCAGTACTTC. Its translation is CASSRAGGTQYF.

CDR3 loop: CASSEMDRGDGNEQFF. As DNA, the CDR3 is TGTGCCAGCAGTGAGATGGACAGGGGAGATGGCAATGAGCAGTTCTTC. The chain recombines TRBV2 with TRBJ2-1, with 9 bases lining up with TRBD1. CDR1 SNHLY and CDR2 FYNNEI come from the germline V gene. The CDR3 runs to 16 residues. The J segment lost 6 bases and the V segment lost 3 bases, leaving 9 bases of the junction unmatched. Using reference TRBV2 and TRBJ2-1 for the parts outside the CDR3, the full variable domain is EPEVTQTPSHQVTQMGQEVILRCVPISNHLYFYWYRQILGQKVEFLVSFYNNEISEKSEIFDDQFSVERPDGSNFTLKIRSTKLEDSAMYFCASSEMDRGDGNEQFFGPGTRLTVL.

V gene TRBV6-6 combines with J gene TRBJ2-1, with 8 bases fitting TRBD2. Germline CDR1 is MNHNY and CDR2 is SVGAGI (reference sequence). J lost 5 bases, V lost 5 bases, and 11 bases had no gene match. This CDR3 has 16 residues. CDR3 nucleotide sequence: TGTGCCAGCAGTCCGGGGACTAGGCGGGGGAACAATGAGCAGTTCTTC. It encodes CASSPGTRRGNNEQFF.

This chain joins TRBV15 and TRBJ2-7; tentative D call: TRBD2 (5 bases). Germline V gives CDR1 LNHNV, CDR2 YYDKDF (reference sequence). Trimming cost V 1 base and J 4 bases, with 5 bases left between them. The CDR3 runs 12 residues. The CDR3 sequence is CATSRGRYEQYF. As DNA, the CDR3 is TGTGCCACCAGCAGAGGGAGGTACGAGCAGTACTTC. Filled out from reference TRBV15 and TRBJ2-7, the complete variable domain reads DAMVIQNPRYQVTQFGKPVTLSCSQTLNHNVMYWYQQKSSQAPKLLFHYYDKDFNNEADTPDNFQSRRPNTSFCFLDIRSPGLGDTAMYLCATSRGRYEQYFGPGTRLTVT.

V usage is TRBV7-8 and J usage is TRBJ1-2, with TRBD1 identical over 8 bases. Losses at the gene ends were 4 bases for V and 7 bases for J; bases not matched to a gene: 14. Germline V gene sequence: CDR1 SGHVS, CDR2 FQNEAQ. The CDR3 is 16 amino acids. The CDR3 spells CASSSFRAGGATGYTF. As DNA, the CDR3 is TGTGCCAGCAGCTCCTTCCGGGCAGGGGGCGCGACTGGCTACACCTTC.

This chain joins TRBV4-1 and TRBJ2-5; 8 positions agree with TRBD2. The V gene's germline CDR1 is MGHRA and CDR2 YSYEKL. V trimming: 1 base; J trimming: 5 bases; junction bases outside the gene matches: 15. The CDR3 runs to 18 residues. This chain's CDR3 is CASSQGAARGRRVETQYF. DNA of the CDR3: TGCGCCAGCAGCCAAGGCGCGGCACGCGGGAGGAGGGTGGAGACCCAGTACTTC.

The rearrangement joins TRBV15 to TRBJ2-5; the D gene could be TRBD1 or TRBD2 (5 bases each). Germline CDR1 is LNHNV and CDR2 is YYDKDF (reference sequence). The CDR3 totals 15 residues. Deletions cut 2 bases from V and 1 base from J, with 11 bases between. The CDR3 loop is CATSRPGTAQETQYF. CDR3 DNA: TGTGCCACCAGCAGACCGGGGACGGCCCAAGAGACCCAGTACTTC.

The rearrangement uses TRBV28 and TRBJ2-5; D gene ambiguous. This CDR3 has 12 residues. The germline CDR1 and CDR2 sequences are MDHEN and SYDVKM. The V and J ends lost 8 bases and 7 bases respectively, with 14 bases between them. CDR3 loop: CASGVGLGTQYF. In DNA, the CDR3 is TGTGCCAGCGGTGTGGGCCTGGGGACCCAGTACTTC.

V and J are TRBV6-1 and TRBJ2-7, with D tentatively TRBD2 (6 bases). Looked up from germline, CDR1 is MNHNS and CDR2 is SASEGT. Trimming left V 1 base short and J 7 bases short, with 11 bases between. The CDR3 extends over 13 amino acids. The DNA of the CDR3 is TGTGCCAGCAGTGAAGGGCTAGCGAGGGAGCAGTACTTC. Its protein product is CASSEGLAREQYF.

The rearrangement joins TRBV7-7 to TRBJ2-2, with 11 nucleotides matching TRBD1. There are 16 residues in the CDR3. The V gene's germline CDR1 is SSHAT and CDR2 FNYEAQ (reference sequence). The V segment lost 4 bases and the J segment 2 bases; nucleotides outside the gene matches: 3. The CDR3 protein is CASSSGQGANTGELFF. In nucleotides, the CDR3 is TGTGCCAGCAGCTCCGGACAGGGGGCAAACACCGGGGAGCTGTTTTTT.

The J gene is TRBJ2-2, the V gene TRBV7-2; no clear D gene. In germline, CDR1 is SGHTA, CDR2 FQGNSA. The CDR3 is made up of 14 amino acids. Trimming pared 4 bases from V and 4 bases from J, leaving 10 bases between. The CDR3 nucleotides are TGTGCCAGCAGCTCAGGAGCAGCCACCGGGGAGCTGTTTTTT. It translates to CASSSGAATGELFF.